This TCR beta chain came from a study of tumor-infiltrating lymphocytes in primary liver carcinoma (dated by TCRdb to 2015 to 2018). For context, the study as a whole: Roughly 5 patients with histopathologically diagnosed primary liver carcinoma underwent surgical resection in China between 2015 and early 2016. A total of about 35 specimens from 5 patients went through TCRbeta repertoire sequencing, namely 25 tumor regions, 5 adjacent noncancerous liver tissues and 5 peripheral blood samples. Samples yielded roughly 3.65 to 7.5 million productive TCRbeta reads; read depth did not differ significantly between tissue types. TCRbeta repertoire sequencing, expression microarrays and whole-exome sequencing were combined in the study across five regions of each liver tumor, with adjacent normal tissue and blood also included. Of the five patients, three men and two women aged 30 to 69 years, four had hepatocellular carcinoma and one had combined HCC and intrahepatic cholangiocarcinoma. High reproducibility was observed for the technical replicate repertoires, with mean shared-clone rates approximately 0.92 and correlation coefficients above 0.95. The five patients had tumors of stage T1-T3 N0M0, with maximum diameters ranging from roughly 4 to 11 cm. What the research found in general, with its limitations: Repertoire overlap was higher between tumor regions (mean about 35%) than tumor-adjacent (approximately 17%) or tumor-blood (about 14%) pairs, consistent with antigen-driven expansion. With just a handful of patients in the study, the authors point out that the findings should be validated in a larger study. The top 250 clones accounted for a significantly greater share of the repertoire in tumors than in blood (p = 0.039). Only the TCR beta chain was sequenced, which likely underestimates true repertoire diversity because unpaired alpha chains were not captured. Because the samples were bulk and unsorted, CD4+ and CD8+ T cell repertoires could not be compared.

There are 16 amino acids in the CDR3, from cysteine to phenylalanine inclusive. The entry retains the CDR3 DNA only, 48 bases that are in frame from base 1. CDR1 is given as LGHNA and CDR2 as YNFKEQ, both from the germline V gene. The germline V and J ends show losses of 1 base and 4 bases respectively, and no gene match explains 6 bases of the junction. Details on this clonotype: This receptor's antigen is unknown. No base quality information exists; no much larger clone differs at one position.

Blood RNA was extracted from unsorted whole blood using TRIzol reagent, and germline DNA was obtained with the DNeasy Blood & Tissue kit. At the time of sampling, the patients were treatment-naive and had chronic HBV infection. Roughly 3.9 milliliters of peripheral blood were collected into K2EDTA tubes before surgery. Using a constant-region primer and ProtoScript II reverse transcriptase, TCRbeta-specific cDNA was reverse-transcribed from 500 to 650 ng total RNA. The TCRbeta libraries were prepared through three rounds of nested multiplex PCR following a slightly modified ARM-PCR procedure. The first two PCR rounds used multiplex TRBV1-TRBV30 forward primers with a Cbeta reverse primer, each for approximately 11 cycles. Sample barcodes and Illumina adapters were added in a final 25-cycle PCR using Deep VentR polymerase. Before sequencing, amplicons of 200-500 bp were gel-purified using a QIAquick gel extraction kit. TCRbeta amplicons were sequenced on an Illumina HiSeq 2500 with 250-bp paired-end reads. As for the authors' bioinformatics: To recover full CDR3 sequences, reads were quality-trimmed using Trimmomatic v0.33 and paired reads were then merged using FLASH v1.2.11. V, D and J germline segments were assigned to the rearranged TCRbeta sequences by MiGEC v1.2.1b. VDJtools v1.0.0 computed clonotype statistics and Shannon-Wiener diversity indices. Except for diversity analysis, only each sample's 250 most abundant clonotypes were used in subsequent analyses to reduce sampling bias. The public sequencing data were trimmed at Q25 with fastp and processed into clonotypes with MiXCR by TCRdb, which kept only in-frame beta chains. CDR3 protein duplicates are merged, each entry listing the most common genes and DNA. The V and J calls shown here were made by TCRdb, not taken from the authors' results. For this sample the table gives approximately 330,000 distinct CDR3 sequences, of which approximately 65% were detected only once. The biggest ten clones account for under 8.5% of the sample.

This sequence uses TRBV4-2 and TRBJ2-1, with TRBD1 matching 8 junction bases. The specimen sequenced was peripheral blood. This clonotype originated in a man between 40 and 49 years old with primary liver carcinoma and hepatitis B virus infection. The CDR3 here reads CASSQAQGAKYNEQFF. The DNA sequence reads TGTGCCAGCAGCCAAGCCCAGGGGGCGAAATACAATGAGCAGTTCTTC.